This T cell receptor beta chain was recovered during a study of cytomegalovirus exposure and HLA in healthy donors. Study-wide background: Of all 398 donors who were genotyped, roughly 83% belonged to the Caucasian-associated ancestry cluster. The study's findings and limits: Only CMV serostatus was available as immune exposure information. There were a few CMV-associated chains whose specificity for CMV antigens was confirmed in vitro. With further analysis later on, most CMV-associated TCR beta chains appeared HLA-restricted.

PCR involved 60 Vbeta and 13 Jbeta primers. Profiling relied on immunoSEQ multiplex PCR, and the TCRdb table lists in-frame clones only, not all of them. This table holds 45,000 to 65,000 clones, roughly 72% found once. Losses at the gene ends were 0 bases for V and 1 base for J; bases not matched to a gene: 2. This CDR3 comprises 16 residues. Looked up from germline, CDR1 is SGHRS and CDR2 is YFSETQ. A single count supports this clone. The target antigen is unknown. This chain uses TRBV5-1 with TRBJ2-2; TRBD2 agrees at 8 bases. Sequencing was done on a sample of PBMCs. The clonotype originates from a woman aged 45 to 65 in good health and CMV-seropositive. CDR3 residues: CASSLGLAGNTGELFF. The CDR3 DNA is TGCGCCAGCAGCTTGGGTCTAGCGGGGAACACCGGGGAGCTGTTTTTT.